The next 27 T cell receptor beta chains were all read from a single sample in a study of radiotherapy plus CTLA-4 blockade in lung cancer. TCRdb's table, derived via immunoSEQ multiplex PCR, lists solely in-frame clones and lacks some. The table lists tens of thousands of clones, over 75% of them singletons, with roughly 15% in the top ten. The sample in question was peripheral blood, obtained from a patient treated with radiotherapy plus ipilimumab. These TCRs come from a human donor with non-small cell lung cancer who had a complete response to radiotherapy plus ipilimumab.

The gene calls are TRBV4-1 and TRBJ2-7; TRBD1 matches at 7 bases. The germline gives CDR1 MGHRA, CDR2 YSYEKL. The ends lost 3 bases at V and 2 bases at J; junction bases unmatched: 7. CDR3 size: 15 residues. The CDR3 DNA reads as TGCGCCAGCAGCCATACCCAGGGGGTCGCCTACGAGCAGTACTTC. Translation: CASSHTQGVAYEQYF.

This clone came up a few times. V and J are TRBV7-2 and TRBJ2-7; TRBD2 agrees at 10 bases. This CDR3 region has 16 residues. CDR1 and CDR2 from the germline V gene are SGHTA and FQGNSA. Trimming at V came to 1 base and at J to 2 bases, leaving 5 bases not matched to a gene. CDR3 DNA sequence: TGTGCCAGCAGCTTAGGGTACAGCGGGAGGGCCTACGAGCAGTACGTC. Encoded protein: CASSLGYSGRAYEQYV.

The chain combines TRBV29-1 with TRBJ2-6; 9 nucleotides align to TRBD1. This CDR3 has 14 residues. In germline, CDR1 is SQVTM, CDR2 ANQGSEA. Losses at the gene ends were 4 bases for V and 2 bases for J; bases not matched to a gene: 0. The CDR3 loop is CSVGQGAGANVLTF. The DNA for the CDR3 is TGCAGCGTTGGACAGGGGGCTGGGGCCAACGTCCTGACTTTC.

This clone turned up a few times. The genes are TRBV7-9 and TRBJ1-1, with D perhaps TRBD1 (6 bases). Per germline, CDR1 SEHNR and CDR2 FQNEAQ (reference sequence). This CDR3 has 16 residues. The V gene lost 6 bases and the J gene lost 6 bases, with 23 bases spanning the gap. CDR3 loop: CASSIGSTGAGAEAFF. CDR3 sequence (DNA): TGTGCCAGCAGTATTGGTTCGACAGGTGCGGGGGCTGAAGCTTTCTTT.

The genes are TRBV9 and TRBJ1-1; D not resolved. The CDR3 totals 13 residues. V was trimmed by 2 bases and J by 2 bases, leaving 7 bases between them. In germline, CDR1 is SGDLS, CDR2 YYNGEE. The CDR3 reads CASSVTANTEAFF. DNA of the CDR3: TGTGCCAGCAGCGTCACAGCAAACACTGAAGCTTTCTTT.

This chain links TRBV30 with TRBJ2-3, with D maybe TRBD2 (6 bases). The CDR3 length is 14 residues. CDR1 is GTSNPN and CDR2 is SVGIG in the germline V gene (reference sequence). Trimming cost V 1 base and J 5 bases, with 13 bases left between them. The CDR3 sequence: CAWSARSRGDTQYF. In nucleotides, the CDR3 is TGTGCCTGGAGTGCGCGGTCGCGGGGAGATACGCAGTATTTT.

The gene calls are TRBV7-2 and TRBJ1-4; a weak D match, TRBD1 (5 bases). Germline V gene data show CDR1 as SGHTA and CDR2 as FQGNSA. This CDR3 is built from 15 residues. Trimming stripped 5 bases from V and 2 bases from J, with 12 bases between. CDR3 sequence: CASSRQSSTNEKLFF. CDR3 in DNA: TGTGCCAGCAGCCGACAGTCCTCCACTAATGAAAAACTGTTTTTT.

This clone was recorded a few times. The genes are TRBV5-1 and TRBJ2-1, with 11 nucleotides matching TRBD1. Germline V gene lookup returns CDR1 SGHRS and CDR2 YFSETQ. With 3 bases clipped from V and 7 bases from J, the junction kept 18 bases outside the gene matches. This CDR3 has 19 residues. CDR3: CASSSPLSGTGGNNNEQFF. DNA for the CDR3: TGCGCCAGCAGCTCGCCCCTATCCGGGACAGGGGGAAACAATAATGAGCAGTTCTTC.

The rearrangement links TRBV7-6 to TRBJ2-4; tentatively, D is TRBD2 (5 bases). The CDR3 contains 18 residues. Germline CDR1 SGHVS, CDR2 FNYEAQ. The ends were cut back, 5 bases at V and 0 bases at J, with 20 bases in the middle. The CDR3 sequence is CASSPTSEPKLAKNIQYF. CDR3 DNA: TGTGCCAGCAGCCCCACTAGTGAACCAAAACTAGCCAAAAACATTCAGTACTTC.

The DNA for the CDR3 is TGTGCCATCTTTACACAACAGGGGCACTATGGCTACACCTTC. Protein sequence: CAIFTQQGHYGYTF. The chain is built from TRBV28 and TRBJ1-2; TRBD1 matches at 7 bases. V lost 10 bases and J lost 3; bases outside the gene matches: 11. The CDR3 is 14 residues long. From germline, CDR1 is MDHEN and CDR2 SYDVKM.

The V and J genes are TRBV30 and TRBJ2-4; tentative D call: TRBD2 (6 bases). Germline V lookup: CDR1 GTSNPN, CDR2 SVGIG (reference sequence). CDR3 length: 15 residues. V lost 1 base and J 4 bases, leaving 14 bases between the germline ends. DNA for the CDR3: TGTGCCTGGAGTGGGATCGGAAGCGGGAAAAACATTCAGTACTTC. Translating it yields CAWSGIGSGKNIQYF.

The chain has TRBV4-2 and TRBJ1-1, with D unclear. This CDR3 contains 14 residues. Deletions cut 0 bases from V and 6 bases from J, with 11 bases between. CDR1 is LGHNA and CDR2 is YNFKEQ in the germline V gene. CDR3: CASSQDSREAEAFF. CDR3 bases: TGTGCCAGCAGCCAAGATTCCCGGGAGGCTGAAGCTTTCTTT.

In its sample, this clone was seen once. This rearrangement joins TRBV5-1 to TRBJ1-1; D might be TRBD1 (6 bases). Trimming stripped 0 bases from V and 0 bases from J, with 9 bases between. The CDR3 runs 15 residues. Germline assignment: CDR1 SGHRS and CDR2 YFSETQ. CDR3 sequence reads: CASSLARTVNTEAFF. The CDR3 bases are TGCGCCAGCAGCTTGGCCCGGACAGTGAACACTGAAGCTTTCTTT.

The J gene is TRBJ1-2, the V gene TRBV7-2; weak D call: TRBD1 (6 bases). Germline V lookup: CDR1 SGHTA, CDR2 FQGNSA. Between the trimmed V and J ends, which lost 4 bases and 4 bases, there was a span of 10 bases. CDR3 size: 13 residues. CDR3 residues: CTSSSGQTYGYTF. CDR3 sequence (DNA): TGTACCAGCAGCTCAGGACAGACCTATGGCTACACCTTC.

Here the CDR3 DNA reads TGTGCCAGCAGTGTTGGGGGGGTCGGGGGCACAGATACGCAGTATTTT. Its protein is CASSVGGVGGTDTQYF. The gene calls are TRBV2 and TRBJ2-3; TRBD2 matches 7 bases. CDR1 and CDR2 (germline): SNHLY, FYNNEI. Losses at the gene ends were 4 bases for V and 1 base for J; bases not matched to a gene: 8. CDR3 length equals 16 residues. Filled out from reference TRBV2 and TRBJ2-3, the complete variable domain reads EPEVTQTPSHQVTQMGQEVILRCVPISNHLYFYWYRQILGQKVEFLVSFYNNEISEKSEIFDDQFSVERPDGSNFTLKIRSTKLEDSAMYFCASSVGGVGGTDTQYFGPGTRLTVL.

The CDR3 loop is CSASQVGGYTF. CDR3 in DNA: TGCAGTGCTAGCCAGGTTGGTGGCTACACCTTC. This chain connects TRBV20-1 to TRBJ1-2; D gene uncertain. The V and J ends lost 3 bases and 7 bases respectively, with 9 bases between them. CDR1 DFQATT and CDR2 SNEGSKA come from the germline V gene (reference sequence). The CDR3 totals 11 residues.

This chain connects TRBV7-9 to TRBJ2-2; maybe TRBD2 (5 bases). The V gene lost 5 bases and the J gene lost 6 bases, with 19 bases spanning the gap. From germline, CDR1 is SEHNR and CDR2 FQNEAQ (reference sequence). CDR3 length equals 16 residues. CDR3 in amino acids: CASSPTSSALAGELFF. The CDR3, as DNA: TGTGCCAGCAGCCCTACTAGTTCTGCGCTCGCCGGGGAGCTGTTTTTT. Full variable domain (remainder filled in from reference TRBV7-9 and TRBJ2-2): DTGVSQNPRHKITKRGQNVTFRCDPISEHNRLYWYRQTLGQGPEFLTYFQNEAQLEKSRLLSDRFSAERPKGSFSTLEIQRTEQGDSAMYLCASSPTSSALAGELFFGEGSRLTVL.

DNA for the CDR3: TGCGCCAGCAGCCAAGGGCACGGGCTAGCGGTCACCGGGGAGCTGTTTTTT. Its translation: CASSQGHGLAVTGELFF. The V gene is TRBV4-3, the J gene TRBJ2-2; 7 nucleotides agree with TRBD2. In germline, CDR1 is LGHNA, CDR2 YSLEER. This CDR3 region has 17 residues. Trimming removed 1 base from V and 4 bases from J; junction bases left unmatched: 9.

The CDR3 loop reads CASRTGDWGGELFF. The CDR3 nucleotides are TGTGCCAGCAGGACAGGGGATTGGGGCGGGGAGCTGTTTTTT. The chain uses TRBV2 and TRBJ2-2; 8 bases align to TRBD1. Germline V CDR1 and CDR2: SNHLY, FYNNEI. Trimming cost V 6 bases and J 7 bases; bases outside gene matches: 7. This CDR3 is 14 amino acids long.

This rearrangement joins TRBV30 to TRBJ2-4; 7 bases line up with TRBD1. V lost 5 bases and J lost 9; bases outside the gene matches: 10. Germline V gene sequence: CDR1 GTSNPN, CDR2 SVGIG (reference sequence). This CDR3 comprises 13 residues. DNA for the CDR3: TGTGCCTGGGCGTACTTTGGACAGGCCATTCAGTACTTC. Encoded protein: CAWAYFGQAIQYF.

The sample holds a few counts of this clone. This chain's CDR3 is CASSRRTGVKAFF. CDR3 nucleotides: TGTGCCAGCAGTCGACGGACAGGGGTGAAAGCTTTCTTT. The rearrangement uses TRBV6-1 and TRBJ1-1; TRBD1 matches at 9 bases. The CDR3 contains 13 residues. Germline V gene sequence: CDR1 MNHNS, CDR2 SASEGT. The J segment lost 9 bases and the V segment lost 5 bases, leaving 7 bases of the junction unmatched.

The V and J genes are TRBV7-9 and TRBJ1-4; 10 positions match TRBD1. CDR3 length equals 16 residues. The V gene end was trimmed by 5 bases and the J gene end by 3 bases; junction bases not matched to a gene: 6. Germline CDR1 reads SEHNR; CDR2 reads FQNEAQ (reference sequence). The CDR3 sequence: CASSRTGGIANEKLFF. In DNA form, the CDR3 reads TGTGCCAGCAGCAGGACAGGGGGAATAGCTAATGAAAAACTGTTTTTT. Supplemented by reference TRBV7-9 and TRBJ1-4, the full variable domain reads DTGVSQNPRHKITKRGQNVTFRCDPISEHNRLYWYRQTLGQGPEFLTYFQNEAQLEKSRLLSDRFSAERPKGSFSTLEIQRTEQGDSAMYLCASSRTGGIANEKLFFGSGTQLSVL.

The gene calls are TRBV30 and TRBJ2-2, with D possibly matching TRBD2 (6 bases). The CDR3 spans 18 residues. The germline V gene encodes CDR1 GTSNPN and CDR2 SVGIG (reference sequence). V was clipped by 2 bases and J by 1 base, with 20 bases between them. CDR3 DNA: TGTGCCTGGAGTCCGCCTACCCGGACTATCCTGAACACCGGGGAGCTGTTTTTT. Protein: CAWSPPTRTILNTGELFF.

The rearrangement uses TRBV29-1 and TRBJ2-1; D call uncertain. The CDR3 contains 10 residues. The germline CDR1 and CDR2 sequences are SQVTM and ANQGSEA. Trimming removed 7 bases at V and 5 bases at J, with 6 bases between. CDR3 loop: CSALHNEQFF. DNA of the CDR3: TGCAGCGCTCTACACAATGAGCAGTTCTTC.

The genes are TRBV7-9 and TRBJ1-1; the D is unclear. Germline assignment: CDR1 SEHNR and CDR2 FQNEAQ (reference sequence). V was cut by 6 bases and J by 0 bases, with 14 bases left in between. The CDR3 extends over 15 amino acids. The CDR3 DNA follows: TGTGCCAGCAGTTTGGACTCCTGGGTGAACACTGAAGCTTTCTTT. Its translation is CASSLDSWVNTEAFF. The full variable domain, completed using reference TRBV7-9 and TRBJ1-1, is DTGVSQNPRHKITKRGQNVTFRCDPISEHNRLYWYRQTLGQGPEFLTYFQNEAQLEKSRLLSDRFSAERPKGSFSTLEIQRTEQGDSAMYLCASSLDSWVNTEAFFGQGTRLTVV.

CDR3 region: CASSPGTANTEAFF. The CDR3 DNA is TGTGCCAGCTCCCCCGGGACAGCGAACACTGAAGCTTTCTTT. The chain uses TRBV18 and TRBJ1-1; 7 bases align to TRBD1. CDR3 length: 14 amino acids. Germline CDR1 reads KGHSH; CDR2 reads LQKENI. The junction had 5 bases not matched to a gene; V was cut back by 6 bases and J by 1 base.

This clone was detected once. The chain employs TRBV6-4 and TRBJ2-3; the match to TRBD1 covers 7 bases. V shed 8 bases and J 4 bases; nucleotides not matched to a gene: 9. Germline V CDR1 and CDR2: MRHNA, SNTAGT. CDR3 length equals 14 residues. The CDR3: CASRIQGSADTQYF. In nucleotides, the CDR3 is TGTGCCAGCCGAATACAGGGGAGCGCAGATACGCAGTATTTT.